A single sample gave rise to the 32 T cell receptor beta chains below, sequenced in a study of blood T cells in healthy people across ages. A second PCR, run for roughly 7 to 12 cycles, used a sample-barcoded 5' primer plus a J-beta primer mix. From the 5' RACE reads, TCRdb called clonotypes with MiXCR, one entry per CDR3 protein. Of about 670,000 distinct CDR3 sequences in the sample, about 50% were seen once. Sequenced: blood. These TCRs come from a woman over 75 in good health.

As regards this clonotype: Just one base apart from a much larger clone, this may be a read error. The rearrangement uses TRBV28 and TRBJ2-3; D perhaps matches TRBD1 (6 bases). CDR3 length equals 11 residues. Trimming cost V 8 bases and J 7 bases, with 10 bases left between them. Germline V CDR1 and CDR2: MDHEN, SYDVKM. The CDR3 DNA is TGTGCCAGCTGGACAGAATATACGCAGTATTTT. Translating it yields CASWTEYTQYF. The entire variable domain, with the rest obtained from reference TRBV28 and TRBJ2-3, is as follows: DVKVTQSSRYLVKRTGEKVFLECVQDMDHENMFWYRQDPGLGLRLIYFSYDVKMKEKGDIPEGYSVSREKKERFSLILESASTNQTSMYLCASWTEYTQYFGPGTRLTVL.

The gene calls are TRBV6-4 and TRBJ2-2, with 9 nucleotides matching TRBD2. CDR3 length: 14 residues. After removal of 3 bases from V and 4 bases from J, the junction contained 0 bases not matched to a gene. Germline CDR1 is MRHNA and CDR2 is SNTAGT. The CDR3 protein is CASSEAGGTGELFF. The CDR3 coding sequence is TGTGCCAGCAGTGAAGCGGGGGGCACCGGGGAGCTGTTTTTT.

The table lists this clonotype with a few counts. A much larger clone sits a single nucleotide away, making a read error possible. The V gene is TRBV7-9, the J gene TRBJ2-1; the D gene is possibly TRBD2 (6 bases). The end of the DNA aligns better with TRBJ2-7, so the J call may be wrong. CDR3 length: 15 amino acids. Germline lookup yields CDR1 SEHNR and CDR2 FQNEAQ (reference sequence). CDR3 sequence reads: CASSLAEGSYNEQYF. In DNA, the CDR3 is TGTGCCAGCAGCTTAGCGGAGGGCTCCTACAATGAGCAGTACTTC.

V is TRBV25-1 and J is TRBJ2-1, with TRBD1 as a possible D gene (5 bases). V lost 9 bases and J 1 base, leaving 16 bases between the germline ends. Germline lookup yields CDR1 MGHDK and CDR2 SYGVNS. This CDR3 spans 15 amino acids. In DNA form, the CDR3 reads TGTGCCAGTCGGAAAGGGGTGGAGTCCTACAATGAGCAGTTCTTC. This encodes CASRKGVESYNEQFF.

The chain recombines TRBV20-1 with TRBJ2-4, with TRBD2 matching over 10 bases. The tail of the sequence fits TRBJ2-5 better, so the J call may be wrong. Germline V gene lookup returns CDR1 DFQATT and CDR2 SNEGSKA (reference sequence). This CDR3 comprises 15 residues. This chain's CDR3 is CSASNLAGEQETQYF. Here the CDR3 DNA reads TGCAGTGCTAGTAACCTAGCGGGGGAACAAGAGACCCAGTACTTC.

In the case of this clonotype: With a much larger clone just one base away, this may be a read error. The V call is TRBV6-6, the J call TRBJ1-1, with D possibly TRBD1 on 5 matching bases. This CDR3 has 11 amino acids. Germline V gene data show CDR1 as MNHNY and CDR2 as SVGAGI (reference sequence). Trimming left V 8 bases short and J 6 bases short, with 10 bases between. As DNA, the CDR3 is TGTGCCAGCGCGAGGGGACCTGAAGCTTTCTTT. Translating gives CASARGPEAFF.

The CDR3 loop reads CATSEMERGRYQPQHF. The CDR3 coding sequence is TGTGCCACCAGTGAAATGGAGAGAGGGAGGTACCAGCCCCAGCATTTT. V is TRBV24-1 and J is TRBJ1-5; no definite D call. Germline V gene sequence: CDR1 KGHDR, CDR2 SFDVKD. The CDR3 is 16 amino acids. The germline V and J ends were trimmed by 4 bases and 7 bases, with 19 bases remaining between them.

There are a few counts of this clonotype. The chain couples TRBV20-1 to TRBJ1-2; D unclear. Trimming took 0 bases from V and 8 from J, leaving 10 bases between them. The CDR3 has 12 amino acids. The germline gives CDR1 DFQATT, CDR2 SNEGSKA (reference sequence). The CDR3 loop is CSARDPSPGYTF. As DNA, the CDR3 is TGCAGTGCTAGAGATCCCAGTCCCGGCTACACCTTC.

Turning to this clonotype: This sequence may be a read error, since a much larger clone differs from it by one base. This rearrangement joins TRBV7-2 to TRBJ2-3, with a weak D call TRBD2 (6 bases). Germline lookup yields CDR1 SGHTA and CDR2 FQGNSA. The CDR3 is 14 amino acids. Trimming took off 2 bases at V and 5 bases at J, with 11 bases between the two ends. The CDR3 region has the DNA TGTGCCAGCAGCTTAACGACGGGGGAAGATACGCAGTATTTT. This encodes CASSLTTGEDTQYF.

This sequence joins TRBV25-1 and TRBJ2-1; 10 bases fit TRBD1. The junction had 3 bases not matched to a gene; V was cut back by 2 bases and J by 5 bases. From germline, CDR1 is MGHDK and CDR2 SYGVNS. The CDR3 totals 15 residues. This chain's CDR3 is CASSEGGTGDNEQFF. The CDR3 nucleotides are TGTGCCAGCAGTGAAGGAGGGACAGGGGACAATGAGCAGTTCTTC. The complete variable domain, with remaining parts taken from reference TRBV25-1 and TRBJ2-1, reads EADIYQTPRYLVIGTGKKITLECSQTMGHDKMYWYQQDPGMELHLIHYSYGVNSTEKGDLSSESTVSRIRTEHFPLTLESARPSHTSQYLCASSEGGTGDNEQFFGPGTRLTVL.

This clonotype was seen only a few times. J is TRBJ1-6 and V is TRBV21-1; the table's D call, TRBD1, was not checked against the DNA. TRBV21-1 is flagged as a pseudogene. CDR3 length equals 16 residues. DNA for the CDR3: TGTGCCAGCAGCCTCATGGGCCGCCACAGGTCTACACCCCTCCACTTT. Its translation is CASSLMGRHRSTPLHF.

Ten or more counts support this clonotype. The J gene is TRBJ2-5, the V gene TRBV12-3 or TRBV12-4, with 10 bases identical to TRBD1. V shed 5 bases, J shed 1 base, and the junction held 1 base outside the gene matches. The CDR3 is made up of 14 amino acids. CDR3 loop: CASSRQGAQETQYF. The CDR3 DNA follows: TGTGCCAGCAGTAGACAGGGGGCCCAAGAGACCCAGTACTTC.

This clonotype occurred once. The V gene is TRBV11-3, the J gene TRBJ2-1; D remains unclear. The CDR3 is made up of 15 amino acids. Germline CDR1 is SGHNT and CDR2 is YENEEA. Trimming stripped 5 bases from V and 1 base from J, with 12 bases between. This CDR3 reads CASSPTGLSYNEQFF. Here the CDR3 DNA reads TGTGCCAGCAGCCCGACCGGGTTATCCTACAATGAGCAGTTCTTC.

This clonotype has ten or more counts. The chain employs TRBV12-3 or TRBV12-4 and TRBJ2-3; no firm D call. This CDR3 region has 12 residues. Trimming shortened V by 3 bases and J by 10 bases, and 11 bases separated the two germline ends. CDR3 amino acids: CASSFGRPSQYF. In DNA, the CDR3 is TGTGCCAGCAGTTTCGGCCGCCCGTCGCAGTATTTT.

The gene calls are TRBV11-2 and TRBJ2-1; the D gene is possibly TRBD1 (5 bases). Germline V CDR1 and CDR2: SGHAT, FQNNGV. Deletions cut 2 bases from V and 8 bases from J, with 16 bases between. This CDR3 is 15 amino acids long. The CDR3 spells CASSLIQGAVDEQFF. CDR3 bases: TGTGCCAGCAGCTTAATCCAGGGTGCTGTAGATGAGCAGTTCTTC.

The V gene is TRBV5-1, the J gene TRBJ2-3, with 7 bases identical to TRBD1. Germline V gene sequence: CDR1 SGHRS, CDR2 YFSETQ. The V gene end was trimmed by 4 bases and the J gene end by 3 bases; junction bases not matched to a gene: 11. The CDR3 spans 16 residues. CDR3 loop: CASSHGQVEGTDTQYF. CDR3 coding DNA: TGCGCCAGCAGCCACGGACAGGTGGAAGGAACAGATACGCAGTATTTT.

The CDR3 here is CASSSGGSKEFF. The CDR3 DNA is TGTGCCAGCAGTTCAGGGGGAAGTAAAGAGTTCTTC. The chain recombines TRBV12-3 or TRBV12-4 with TRBJ2-1; 7 positions match TRBD1. There are 12 residues in the CDR3. The ends lost 4 bases at V and 14 bases at J; junction bases unmatched: 8.

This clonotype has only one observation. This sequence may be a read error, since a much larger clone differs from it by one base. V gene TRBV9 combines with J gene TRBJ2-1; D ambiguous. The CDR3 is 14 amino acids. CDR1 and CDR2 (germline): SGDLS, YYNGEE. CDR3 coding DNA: TGTACCAGCAGCGTAGATGCAGACGTCCATGAGCAGTTCTTC. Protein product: CTSSVDADVHEQFF.

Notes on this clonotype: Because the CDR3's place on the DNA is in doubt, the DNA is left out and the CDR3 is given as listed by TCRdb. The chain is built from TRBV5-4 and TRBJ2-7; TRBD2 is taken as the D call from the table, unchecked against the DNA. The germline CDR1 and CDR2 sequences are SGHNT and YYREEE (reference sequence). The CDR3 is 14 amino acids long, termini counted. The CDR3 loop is CASSLAVGSGIEYF.

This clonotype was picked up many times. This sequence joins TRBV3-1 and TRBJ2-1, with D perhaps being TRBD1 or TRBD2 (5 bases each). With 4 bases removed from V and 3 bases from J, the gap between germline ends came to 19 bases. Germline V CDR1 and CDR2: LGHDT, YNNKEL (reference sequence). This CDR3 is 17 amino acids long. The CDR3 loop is CASSLTGASQGYNEQFF. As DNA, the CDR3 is TGTGCCAGCAGCCTTACCGGGGCTAGTCAGGGCTACAATGAGCAGTTCTTC.

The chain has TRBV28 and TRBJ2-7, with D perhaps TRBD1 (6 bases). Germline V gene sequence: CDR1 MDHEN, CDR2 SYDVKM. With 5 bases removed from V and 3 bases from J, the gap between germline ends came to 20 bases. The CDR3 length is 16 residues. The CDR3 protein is CASSPNPTGWVYEQYF. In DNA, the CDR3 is TGTGCCAGCAGTCCCAACCCCACAGGGTGGGTCTACGAGCAGTACTTC. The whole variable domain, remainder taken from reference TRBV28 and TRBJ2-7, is DVKVTQSSRYLVKRTGEKVFLECVQDMDHENMFWYRQDPGLGLRLIYFSYDVKMKEKGDIPEGYSVSREKKERFSLILESASTNQTSMYLCASSPNPTGWVYEQYFGPGTRLTVT.

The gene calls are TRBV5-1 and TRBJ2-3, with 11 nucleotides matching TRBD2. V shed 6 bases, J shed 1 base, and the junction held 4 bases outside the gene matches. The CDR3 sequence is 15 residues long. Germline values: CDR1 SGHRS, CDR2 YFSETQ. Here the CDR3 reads CASTVGLAGTDTQYF. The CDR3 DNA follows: TGCGCCAGCACCGTGGGACTAGCGGGCACAGATACGCAGTATTTT.

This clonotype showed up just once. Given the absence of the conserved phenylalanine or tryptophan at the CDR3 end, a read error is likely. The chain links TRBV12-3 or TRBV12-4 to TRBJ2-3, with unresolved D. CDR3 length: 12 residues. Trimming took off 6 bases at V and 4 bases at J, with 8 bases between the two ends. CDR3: CASRSRSDTQYS. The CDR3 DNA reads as TGTGCCAGCAGATCGAGGTCAGATACGCAGTATTCT.

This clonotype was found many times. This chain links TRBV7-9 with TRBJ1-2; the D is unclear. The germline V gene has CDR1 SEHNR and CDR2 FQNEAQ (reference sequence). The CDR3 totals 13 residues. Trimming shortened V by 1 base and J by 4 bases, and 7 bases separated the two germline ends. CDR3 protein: CASSLGTIYGYTF. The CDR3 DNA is TGTGCCAGCAGCTTAGGTACCATCTATGGCTACACCTTC. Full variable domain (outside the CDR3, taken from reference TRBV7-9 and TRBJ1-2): DTGVSQNPRHKITKRGQNVTFRCDPISEHNRLYWYRQTLGQGPEFLTYFQNEAQLEKSRLLSDRFSAERPKGSFSTLEIQRTEQGDSAMYLCASSLGTIYGYTFGSGTRLTVV.

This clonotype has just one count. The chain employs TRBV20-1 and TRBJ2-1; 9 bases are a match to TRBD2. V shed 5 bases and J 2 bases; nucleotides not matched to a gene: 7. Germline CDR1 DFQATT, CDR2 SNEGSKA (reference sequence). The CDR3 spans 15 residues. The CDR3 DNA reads TGCAGTGCTCGTCGACTAGCGGCTACCTACAATGAGCAGTTCTTC. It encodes CSARRLAATYNEQFF.

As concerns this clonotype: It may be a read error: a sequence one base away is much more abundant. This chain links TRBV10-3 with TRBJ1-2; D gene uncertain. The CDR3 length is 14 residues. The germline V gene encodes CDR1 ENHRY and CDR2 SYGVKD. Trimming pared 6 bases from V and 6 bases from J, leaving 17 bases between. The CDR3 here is CAISPFGDYDGYTF. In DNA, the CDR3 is TGTGCCATCAGCCCCTTTGGAGATTACGATGGCTACACCTTC.

The chain's CDR3 is CSAREDRGYYGYTF. The CDR3 nucleotides read TGCAGTGCTAGAGAGGACAGGGGGTACTATGGCTACACCTTC. The chain carries TRBV20-1 and TRBJ1-2; the match to TRBD1 covers 10 bases. The CDR3 loop spans 14 amino acids. The V and J ends lost 0 bases and 3 bases, in that order; junction bases with no gene match: 1. CDR1 is DFQATT and CDR2 is SNEGSKA in the germline V gene (reference sequence).

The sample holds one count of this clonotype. The CDR3 loop reads CASALLWDTQYF. CDR3 nucleotide sequence: TGTGCCAGCGCCCTTCTGTGGGATACGCAGTATTTT. This chain links TRBV12-3 or TRBV12-4 with TRBJ2-3; no definite D call. The V gene lost 8 bases and the J gene lost 6 bases, with 12 bases spanning the gap. CDR3 size: 12 residues.

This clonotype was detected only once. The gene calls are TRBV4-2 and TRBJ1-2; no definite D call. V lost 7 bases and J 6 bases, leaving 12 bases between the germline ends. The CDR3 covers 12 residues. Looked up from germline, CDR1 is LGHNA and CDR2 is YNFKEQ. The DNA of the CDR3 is TGTGCCAGCATGCAGGCCCTAAATGGCTACACCTTC. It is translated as CASMQALNGYTF.

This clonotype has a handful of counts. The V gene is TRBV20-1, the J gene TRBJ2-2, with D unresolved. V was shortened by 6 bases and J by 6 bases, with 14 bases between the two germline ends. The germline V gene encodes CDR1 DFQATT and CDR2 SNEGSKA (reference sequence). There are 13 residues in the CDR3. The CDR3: CSAPPDIAGELFF. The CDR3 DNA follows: TGCAGTGCCCCTCCTGACATCGCCGGGGAGCTGTTTTTT.

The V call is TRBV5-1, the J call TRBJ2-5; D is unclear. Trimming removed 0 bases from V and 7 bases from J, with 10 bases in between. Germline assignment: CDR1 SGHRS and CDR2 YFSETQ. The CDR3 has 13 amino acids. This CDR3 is CASSLDTEGTQYF. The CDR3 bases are TGCGCCAGCAGCTTGGATACAGAAGGGACCCAGTACTTC.

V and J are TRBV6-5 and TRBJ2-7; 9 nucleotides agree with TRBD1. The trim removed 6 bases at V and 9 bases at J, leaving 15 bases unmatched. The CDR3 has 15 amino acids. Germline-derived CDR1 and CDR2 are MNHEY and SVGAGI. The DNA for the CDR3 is TGTGCCAGCAGGGGATTCGGACAGGGGACGAATGGGCAGTACTTC. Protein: CASRGFGQGTNGQYF.